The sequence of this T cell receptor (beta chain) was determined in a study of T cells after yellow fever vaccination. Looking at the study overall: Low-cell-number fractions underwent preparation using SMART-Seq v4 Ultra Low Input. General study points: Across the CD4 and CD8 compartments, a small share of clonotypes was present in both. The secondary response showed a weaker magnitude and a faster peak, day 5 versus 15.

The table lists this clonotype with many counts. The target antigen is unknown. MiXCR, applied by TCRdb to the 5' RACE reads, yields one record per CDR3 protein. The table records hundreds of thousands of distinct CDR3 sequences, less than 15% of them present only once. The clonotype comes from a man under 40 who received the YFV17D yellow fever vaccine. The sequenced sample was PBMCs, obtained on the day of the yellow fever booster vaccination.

This CDR3 is CASSQPTRKYNEQFF. In DNA, the CDR3 is TGTGCCAGCAGCCAGCCAACTAGAAAGTACAATGAGCAGTTCTTC. This sequence joins TRBV3-1 and TRBJ2-1; possibly TRBD2 for D (5 bases). This CDR3 has 15 residues. V was pared by 3 bases and J by 4 bases, with 13 bases between. Germline V CDR1 and CDR2: LGHDT, YNNKEL (reference sequence).